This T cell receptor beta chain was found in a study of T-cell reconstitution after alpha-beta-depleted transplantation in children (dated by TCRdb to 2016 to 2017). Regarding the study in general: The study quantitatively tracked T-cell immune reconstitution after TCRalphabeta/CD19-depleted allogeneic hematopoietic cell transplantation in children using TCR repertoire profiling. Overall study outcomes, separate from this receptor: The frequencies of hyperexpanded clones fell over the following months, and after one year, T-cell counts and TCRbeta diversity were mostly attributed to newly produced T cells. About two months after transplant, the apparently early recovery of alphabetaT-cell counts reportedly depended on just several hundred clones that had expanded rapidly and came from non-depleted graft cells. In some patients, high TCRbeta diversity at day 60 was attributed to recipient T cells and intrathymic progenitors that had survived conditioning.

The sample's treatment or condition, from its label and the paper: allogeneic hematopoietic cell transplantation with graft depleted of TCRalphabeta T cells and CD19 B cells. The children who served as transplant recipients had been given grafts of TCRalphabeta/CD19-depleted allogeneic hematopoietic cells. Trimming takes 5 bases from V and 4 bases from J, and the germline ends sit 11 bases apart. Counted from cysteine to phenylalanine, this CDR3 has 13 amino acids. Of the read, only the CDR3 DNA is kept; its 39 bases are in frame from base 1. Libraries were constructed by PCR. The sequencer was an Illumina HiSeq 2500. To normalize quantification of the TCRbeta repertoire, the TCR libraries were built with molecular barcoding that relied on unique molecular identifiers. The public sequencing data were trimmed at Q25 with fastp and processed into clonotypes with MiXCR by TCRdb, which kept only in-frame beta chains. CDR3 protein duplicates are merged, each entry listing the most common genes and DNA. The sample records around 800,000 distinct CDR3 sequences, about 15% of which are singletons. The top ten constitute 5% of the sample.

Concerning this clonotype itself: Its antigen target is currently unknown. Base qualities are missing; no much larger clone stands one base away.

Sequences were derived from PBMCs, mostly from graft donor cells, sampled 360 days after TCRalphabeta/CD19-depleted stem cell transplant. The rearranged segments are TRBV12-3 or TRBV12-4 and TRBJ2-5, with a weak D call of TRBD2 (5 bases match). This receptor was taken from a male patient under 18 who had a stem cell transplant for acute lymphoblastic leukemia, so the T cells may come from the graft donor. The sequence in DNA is TGTGCCAGCAGTCGAGGTGGACTAGAGACCCAGTACTTC. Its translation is CASSRGGLETQYF.